A selection of T cell receptor beta chains follows, all from one sample in a study of cytomegalovirus exposure and HLA in healthy donors. TCRdb's table, derived via immunoSEQ multiplex PCR, lists solely in-frame clones and lacks some. Altogether 95,000 to 110,000 clones are present, approximately 76% being singletons, with the ten largest covering 2% to 3%. What was sequenced was PBMCs. The receptors were gathered from a man aged 18 to 30 in good health and CMV-seronegative. Each CDR3 is given without its conserved first and last residue. D genes are given only for firm matches. Rows give clone size only sometimes, using once, few, many, or a class for an expanded clone.

TRBD2	14	TRBV4-2	NA	TRBJ2-1	ASSQEGLAAYNEQF
NA	11	TRBV5-5	NA	TRBJ2-7	ASSRDIVDEQY
NA	13	TRBV5-6	NA	TRBJ2-7	ASSEGNLVVGEQY
TRBD1	10	TRBV5-4	NA	TRBJ2-1	ASMGQGNEQF
NA	11	TRBV4-1	NA	TRBJ2-7	ASSHPGQYEQY
TRBD1	12	TRBV28	medium-sized	TRBJ2-3	ASTTGQGTDTQY
TRBD2	12	TRBV6-4	NA	TRBJ2-1	ASSGGSSGDEQF
NA	12	TRBV7-9	NA	TRBJ1-2	ASSPSHRTRGYT
TRBD1	13	TRBV5-1	NA	TRBJ2-7	ASSSWDRGSYEQY
TRBD2	14	TRBV18	NA	TRBJ2-7	ASSLGRGGPNYEQY
TRBD1	13	TRBV5-5	few	TRBJ1-2	ASSLGLDRNYGYT
NA	12	TRBV29-1	NA	TRBJ1-1	SVQPMGARQGAF
NA	12	TRBV5-6	NA	TRBJ2-1	ASSRTGTSNEQF
NA	10	TRBV28	NA	TRBJ2-7	ASNDSPYEQY
TRBD1	12	TRBV27	NA	TRBJ2-7	ASSRDRGSGEQY
TRBD1	12	TRBV5-6	few	TRBJ1-1	ASSLGQGYREAF
NA	14	TRBV19	NA	TRBJ2-1	ASSPPLGSSYNEQF
NA	10	TRBV27	NA	TRBJ1-2	ASSLTGRGYT
NA	14	TRBV5-1	once	TRBJ1-3	ASSSLAVSSGNTIY
TRBD1	12	TRBV5-6	NA	TRBJ2-5	ASSLAGTEETQY
TRBD2	17	TRBV5-1	NA	TRBJ2-3	ASSLAWGLAGDGTDTQY
NA	11	TRBV7-9	NA	TRBJ2-7	ASSQQVGYEQY
TRBD1	16	TRBV19	NA	TRBJ2-4	ASSMRRGHTGGSDIQY
TRBD2	14	TRBV7-9	few	TRBJ2-1	ASSPKNRDYMTPRF
NA	12	TRBV4-1	few	TRBJ2-7	ASSQVRSSYEQY
NA	14	TRBV5-6	NA	TRBJ2-5	ASTPRGEKAQETQY
NA	13	TRBV10-3	NA	TRBJ2-2	AISERGTNTGELF
TRBD1	13	TRBV5-6	once	TRBJ1-2	ASSLVRTGGHGYT
TRBD1	14	TRBV5-6	NA	TRBJ2-7	ASSFPGTGYTHEQY
TRBD1	14	TRBV18	NA	TRBJ2-7	ASSPRDRVGEYEQY
TRBD1	15	TRBV18	NA	TRBJ1-6	ASSPLGQGLFNSPLH
NA	12	TRBV6-1	many	TRBJ1-1	ASSETDDYNEAF
TRBD1	13	TRBV29-1	NA	TRBJ1-4	SVAGTGSGNEKLF
TRBD2	13	TRBV6-6	NA	TRBJ2-1	ASSQSGGAHNEQF
NA	12	TRBV7-9	NA	TRBJ1-4	ASSFGGGYEKLF
NA	11	TRBV7-9	NA	TRBJ1-6	ASSLRGDSPLH
TRBD2	12	TRBV6-5	NA	TRBJ2-5	ASSLMSGGETQY
TRBD1	13	TRBV29-1	many	TRBJ2-7	SVEENPTGSVEQY
TRBD1	12	TRBV29-1	NA	TRBJ2-1	SVLGQGVINEQF
TRBD2	16	TRBV4-2	NA	TRBJ2-2	ASSQEPASGGPTGELF
TRBD1	16	TRBV5-1	NA	TRBJ2-7	ASSYSGTGGAERYEQY
NA	14	TRBV15	once	TRBJ2-7	ATSTAGSYLIYEQY
TRBD1	16	TRBV5-1	many	TRBJ2-7	ASSLGDRGPLGIHEQY
NA	13	TRBV6-5	NA	TRBJ2-3	ASSYSGGGLDTQY
TRBD2	14	TRBV9	NA	TRBJ2-7	ASSIRTSGSSYEQY
NA	12	TRBV10-2	NA	TRBJ2-5	ASGRMTTQETQY
TRBD2	12	TRBV5-1	NA	TRBJ2-7	ASSVSGGAYEQY
TRBD1	14	TRBV5-5	NA	TRBJ2-3	ASSFMAGGSGDTQY
NA	12	TRBV11-1	NA	TRBJ2-3	ASSLSTGTDTQY